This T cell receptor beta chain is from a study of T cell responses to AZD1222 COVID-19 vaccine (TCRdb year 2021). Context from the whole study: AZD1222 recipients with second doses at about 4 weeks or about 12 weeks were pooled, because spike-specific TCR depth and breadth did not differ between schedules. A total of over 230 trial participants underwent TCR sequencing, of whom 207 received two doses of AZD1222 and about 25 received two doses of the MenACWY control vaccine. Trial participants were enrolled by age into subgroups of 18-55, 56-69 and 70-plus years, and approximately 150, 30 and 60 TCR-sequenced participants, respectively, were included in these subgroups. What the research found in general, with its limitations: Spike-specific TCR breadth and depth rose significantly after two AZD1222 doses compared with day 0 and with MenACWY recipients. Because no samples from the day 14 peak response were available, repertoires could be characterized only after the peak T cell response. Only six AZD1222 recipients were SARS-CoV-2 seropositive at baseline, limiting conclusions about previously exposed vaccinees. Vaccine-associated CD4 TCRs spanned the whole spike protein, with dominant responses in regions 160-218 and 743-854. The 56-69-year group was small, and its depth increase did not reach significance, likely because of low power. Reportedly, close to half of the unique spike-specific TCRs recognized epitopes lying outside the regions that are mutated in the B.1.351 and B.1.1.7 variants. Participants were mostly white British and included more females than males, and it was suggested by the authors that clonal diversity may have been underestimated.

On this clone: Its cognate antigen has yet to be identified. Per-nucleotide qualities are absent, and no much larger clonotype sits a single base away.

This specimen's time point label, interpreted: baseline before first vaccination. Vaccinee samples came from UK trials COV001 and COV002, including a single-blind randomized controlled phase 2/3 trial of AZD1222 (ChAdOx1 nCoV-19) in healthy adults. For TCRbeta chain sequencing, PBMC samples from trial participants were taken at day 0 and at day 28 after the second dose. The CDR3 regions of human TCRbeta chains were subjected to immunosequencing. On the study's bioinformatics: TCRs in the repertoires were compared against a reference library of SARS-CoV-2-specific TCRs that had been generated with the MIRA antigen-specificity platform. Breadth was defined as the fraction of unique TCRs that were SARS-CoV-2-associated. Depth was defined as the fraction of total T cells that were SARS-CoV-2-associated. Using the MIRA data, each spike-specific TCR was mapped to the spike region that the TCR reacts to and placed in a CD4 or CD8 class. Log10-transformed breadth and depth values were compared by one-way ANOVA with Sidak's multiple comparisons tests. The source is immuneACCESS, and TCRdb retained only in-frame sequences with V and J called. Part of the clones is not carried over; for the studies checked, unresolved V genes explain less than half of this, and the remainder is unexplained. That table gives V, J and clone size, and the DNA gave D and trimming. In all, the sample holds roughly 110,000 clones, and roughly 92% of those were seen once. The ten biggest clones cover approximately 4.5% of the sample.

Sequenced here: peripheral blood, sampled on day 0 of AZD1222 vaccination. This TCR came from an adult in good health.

CDR3 region: CASSLEGAGNTEAFF. The bases are TGCGCCAGCAGCTTGGAAGGGGCGGGGAACACTGAAGCTTTCTTT. This sequence uses TRBV5-1 and TRBJ1-1; the best D guess is TRBD1, with 5 bases matching. V gives up 0 bases and J gives up 1 base, and the segment between their germline ends measures 10 bases. The CDR3, cysteine through phenylalanine, is 15 amino acids long. CDR3 DNA is the only sequence kept; it has 45 bases, read in frame from the first base. CDR1 is given as SGHRS and CDR2 as YFSETQ, both from the germline V gene.